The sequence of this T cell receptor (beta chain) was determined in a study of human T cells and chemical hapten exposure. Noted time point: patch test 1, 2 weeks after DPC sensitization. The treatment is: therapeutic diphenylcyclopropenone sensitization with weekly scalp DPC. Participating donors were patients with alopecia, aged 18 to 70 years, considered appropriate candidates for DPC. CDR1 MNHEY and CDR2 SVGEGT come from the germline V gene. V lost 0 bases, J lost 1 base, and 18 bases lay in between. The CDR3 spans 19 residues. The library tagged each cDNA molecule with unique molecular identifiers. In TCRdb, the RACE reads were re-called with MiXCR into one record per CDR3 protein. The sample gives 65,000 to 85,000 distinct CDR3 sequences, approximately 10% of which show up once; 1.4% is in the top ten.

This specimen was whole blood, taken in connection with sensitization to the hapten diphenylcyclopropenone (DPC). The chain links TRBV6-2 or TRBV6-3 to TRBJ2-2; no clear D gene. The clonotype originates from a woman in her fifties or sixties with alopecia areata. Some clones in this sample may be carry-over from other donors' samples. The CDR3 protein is CASSYSQVRVDRNTGELFF. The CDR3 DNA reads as TGTGCCAGCAGTTACTCCCAGGTCCGGGTCGATAGGAACACCGGGGAGCTGTTTTTT.